Following are 5 T cell receptor beta chains from one sample sequenced in a study of shared clonotypes between healthy human individuals. Assay: immunoSEQ multiplex PCR; the TCRdb copy retains only in-frame clones and omits some. The sample has about half a million clones; over 70% are singletons. Source material: PBMCs. The receptors shown here come from a woman between 35 and 50 years old in good health. Some clones in this sample may be carry-over from other donors' samples.

This clone came up once. A read error is the likely source, as a far larger clone sits one nucleotide away. V and J are TRBV30 and TRBJ1-1; no definite D call. Between the trimmed V and J ends, which lost 5 bases and 4 bases, there was a span of 14 bases. The germline V gene encodes CDR1 GTSNPN and CDR2 SVGIG (reference sequence). The CDR3 is made up of 13 amino acids. The CDR3 DNA sequence: TGTGCCTGGGAGGGAAACATGAGCACTGAAGCTTTCTTT. As protein: CAWEGNMSTEAFF.

The J gene is TRBJ1-5, the V gene TRBV29-1, with TRBD1 matching 10 bases. In germline, CDR1 is SQVTM, CDR2 ANQGSEA. The CDR3 has 15 residues. V was pared by 7 bases and J by 3 bases, with 9 bases of the junction left unmatched. CDR3 sequence (DNA): TGCAGCGCCGCCACCGGGACAGGGGTCAATCAGCCCCAGCATTTT. Translated: CSAATGTGVNQPQHF.

This clone has only one observation. Additional DNA sequences in this sample encode the identical CDR3. The CDR3 protein is CASSVEGTRGNEQFF. CDR3 coding DNA: TGTGCCAGCAGCGTAGAAGGGACTAGGGGCAATGAGCAGTTCTTC. The chain carries TRBV9 and TRBJ2-1; 8 bases line up with TRBD2. V trimming: 0 bases; J trimming: 6 bases; junction bases outside the gene matches: 5. This CDR3 is 15 amino acids long. Germline V gene data show CDR1 as SGDLS and CDR2 as YYNGEE.

The rearrangement joins TRBV4-2 to TRBJ2-3, with D perhaps matching TRBD2 (7 bases). Trimming pared 2 bases from V and 2 bases from J, leaving 20 bases between. The CDR3 has 18 residues. Germline V gene data show CDR1 as LGHNA and CDR2 as YNFKEQ. In DNA form, the CDR3 reads TGTGCCAGCAGCCAAACCTACAGGGCTAGCGGCTACACAGATACGCAGTATTTT. Protein: CASSQTYRASGYTDTQYF.

This clone was observed once. The J gene is TRBJ2-7, the V gene TRBV6-4; D remains ambiguous. Germline V gene lookup returns CDR1 MRHNA and CDR2 SNTAGT. Deletions cut 5 bases from V and 0 bases from J, with 8 bases between. This CDR3 region has 13 residues. The CDR3 loop is CASSLGGSYEQYF. The CDR3 DNA reads TGTGCCAGCAGTTTAGGCGGCTCCTACGAGCAGTACTTC.